These T cell receptor beta chains were read from a single sample in a study of blood T cell repertoires in COVID-19. Here immunoSEQ multiplex PCR was the method, and the copy in TCRdb shows in-frame clones only, minus some. The sample contains about 89,000 clones, roughly 80% of which appear only once. Sequenced input: peripheral blood. The receptors were gathered from a human donor in a cohort sampled during active COVID-19. Each CDR3 is given with its conserved first and last residue. Size is omitted from some rows. Given values are once, few, many or a class for expanded clones.

>TRBV5-4|-|TRBJ1-6
CASSTRDRGMGSPLHF
>TRBV7-9|-|TRBJ1-4
CASSPSGTANEKLFF
>TRBV11-3|-|TRBJ2-2
CASSLGGRALGGELFF
>TRBV9|-|TRBJ2-1
CASSPDMSRSYNEQFF
>TRBV5-4|-|TRBJ2-7
CASSQTETEREQYF
>TRBV7-8|-|TRBJ2-7
CASSALLSVYLTSLYF
>TRBV27|-|TRBJ2-5
CASSSTGGETQYF
>TRBV2|-|TRBJ1-5
CASSQESGLLGQPQHF
>TRBV28|few|TRBJ2-2
CASSGRTFTGELFF
>TRBV18|once|TRBJ2-5
CASKGTGGETQYF
>TRBV30|-|TRBJ1-5
CAWKRAGGNQPQHF
>TRBV5-6|-|TRBJ1-5
CASSTRQVSNQPQHF
>TRBV4-2|-|TRBJ2-7
CASSLWGLAGGNLDEQYF
>TRBV4-2|-|TRBJ2-4
CASSQDWASGAKNIQYF
>TRBV11-3|few|TRBJ2-7
CASSPGGLSSYEQYF
>TRBV4-3|-|TRBJ2-1
CASSQEWRGLYNEQFF
>TRBV28|once|TRBJ1-6
CASSPDRGHSPLHF
>TRBV4-2|-|TRBJ2-7
CASSQDPPSGSKYEQYF
>TRBV18|-|TRBJ2-2
CASSPDRTGELFF
>TRBV4-1|-|TRBJ1-2
CASSQVPFDFRGGYTF
>TRBV18|few|TRBJ1-5
CASSPAGQGKGGNQPQHF
>TRBV7-2|once|TRBJ1-3
CASSFRVWNTIYF
>TRBV4-1|-|TRBJ1-4
CASSQVPQGGEKLFF
>TRBV6-2/TRBV6-3|-|TRBJ2-3
CASSSQGGRADTQYF
>TRBV5-4|-|TRBJ2-1
CASSLGLTSGGLNEQFF
>TRBV11-2|-|TRBJ2-4
CASSLGTGFSDIQYF
>TRBV9|-|TRBJ2-7
CASSENPGDEQYF
>TRBV4-2|-|TRBJ1-2
CASSQDQSGYGYTF
>TRBV12-5|few|TRBJ2-7
CASGTGLAGGSSYEQYF
>TRBV4-1|few|TRBJ1-5
CASSQVVQISNQPQHF
>TRBV4-3|-|TRBJ2-7
CASSQEWTGLYEQYF
>TRBV27|once|TRBJ2-1
CASSLSSLAGGLDEQFF
>TRBV18|-|TRBJ1-2
CASSPRTGVDNGYTF
>TRBV5-1|-|TRBJ1-6
CASSLAGREYNSPLHF
>TRBV30|-|TRBJ2-2
CAWTRWSGGNTGELFF
>TRBV19|-|TRBJ2-5
CASSTGGTGETQYF
>TRBV10-3|-|TRBJ2-3
CASREDWTDTQYF
>TRBV30|-|TRBJ1-1
CAWSRLVSTEAFF
>TRBV7-9|once|TRBJ2-3
CASSHSDTQYF
>TRBV28|-|TRBJ2-7
CASSLFTGGEQYF
>TRBV4-3|-|TRBJ2-5
CASSQDTGSGQETQYF
>TRBV28|few|TRBJ2-7
CASRRGDSALGEQYF
>TRBV9|-|TRBJ2-3
CASSVETGTDTQYF
>TRBV7-3|-|TRBJ2-2
CASSSRDRDTGELFF
>TRBV5-4|few|TRBJ1-1
CASGPRKQGTTEAFF
>TRBV5-4|once|TRBJ2-3
CASRKTRSADTQYF
>TRBV28|-|TRBJ2-5
CASSLRTSGKETQYF
>TRBV10-2|-|TRBJ2-7
CASSEESYEQYF
>TRBV7-8|-|TRBJ2-7
CASSTRHNYEQYF
>TRBV5-4|many|TRBJ1-3
CASSLDPSSGNTIYF
>TRBV7-8|few|TRBJ2-1
CASSLASLREQFF
>TRBV12-3/TRBV12-4|once|TRBJ2-1
CASLPSYNEQFF
>TRBV7-6|-|TRBJ2-3
CASTEDGTRDSDTQYF
>TRBV28|-|TRBJ2-1
CASSPPNRDEQFF
>TRBV18|-|TRBJ2-2
CASSPRGQQNTGELFF
>TRBV24-1|few|TRBJ1-5
CATSALNQPQHF
>TRBV14|few|TRBJ2-7
CASSQDLARTYEQYF